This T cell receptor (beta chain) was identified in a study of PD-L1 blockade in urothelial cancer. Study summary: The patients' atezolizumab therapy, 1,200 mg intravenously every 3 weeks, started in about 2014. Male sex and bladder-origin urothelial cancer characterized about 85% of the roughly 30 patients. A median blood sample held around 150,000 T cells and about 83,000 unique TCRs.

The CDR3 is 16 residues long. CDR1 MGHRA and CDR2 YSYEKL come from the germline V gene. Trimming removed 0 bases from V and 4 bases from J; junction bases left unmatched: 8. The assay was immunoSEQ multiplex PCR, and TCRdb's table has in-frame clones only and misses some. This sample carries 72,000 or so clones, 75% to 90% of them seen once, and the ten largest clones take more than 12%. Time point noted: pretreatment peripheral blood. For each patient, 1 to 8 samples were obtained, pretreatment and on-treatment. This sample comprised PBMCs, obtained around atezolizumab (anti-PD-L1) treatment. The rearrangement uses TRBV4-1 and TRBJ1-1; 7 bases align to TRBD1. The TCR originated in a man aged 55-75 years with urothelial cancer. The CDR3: CASSQDKRQGGTEAFF. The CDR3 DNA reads TGCGCCAGCAGCCAAGACAAACGACAGGGAGGCACTGAAGCTTTCTTT.